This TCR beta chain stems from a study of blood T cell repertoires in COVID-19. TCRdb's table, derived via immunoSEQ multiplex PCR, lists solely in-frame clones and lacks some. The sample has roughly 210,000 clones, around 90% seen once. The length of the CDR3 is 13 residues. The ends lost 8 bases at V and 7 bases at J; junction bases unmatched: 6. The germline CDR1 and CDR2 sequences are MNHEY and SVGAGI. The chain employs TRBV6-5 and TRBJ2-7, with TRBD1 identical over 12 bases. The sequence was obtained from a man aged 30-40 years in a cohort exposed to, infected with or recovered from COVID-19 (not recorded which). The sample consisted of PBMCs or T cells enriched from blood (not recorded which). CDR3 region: CASGDRGHLEQYF. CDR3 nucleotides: TGTGCCAGCGGGGACAGGGGGCACCTGGAGCAGTACTTC.